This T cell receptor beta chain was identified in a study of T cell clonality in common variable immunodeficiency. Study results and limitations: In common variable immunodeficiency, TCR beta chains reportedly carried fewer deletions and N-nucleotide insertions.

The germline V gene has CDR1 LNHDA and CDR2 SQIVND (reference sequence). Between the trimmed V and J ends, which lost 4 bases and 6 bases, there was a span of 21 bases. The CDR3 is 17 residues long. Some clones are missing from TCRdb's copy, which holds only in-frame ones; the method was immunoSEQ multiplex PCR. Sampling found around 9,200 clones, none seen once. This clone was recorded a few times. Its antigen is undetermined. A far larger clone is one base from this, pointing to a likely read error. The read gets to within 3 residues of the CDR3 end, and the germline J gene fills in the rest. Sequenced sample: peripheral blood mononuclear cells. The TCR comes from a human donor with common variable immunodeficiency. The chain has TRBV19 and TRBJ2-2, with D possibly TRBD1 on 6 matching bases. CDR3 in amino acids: CASSSFWTERNSGELFF. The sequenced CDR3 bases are TGTGCCAGTAGTAGCTTCTGGACAGAGAGGAATTCCGGGGAG.